This entry is about one T cell receptor beta chain. The antigen remains unidentified. The junction departs from germline at one end; a sequencing error may be responsible. No treatment had been given to any patient before thyroid surgery. The CDR3 has 13 residues. The data originate from a study of metastatic and nonmetastatic thyroid tumors. Study at large: The authors compared repertoires across blood and tumor or nodule tissue from malignant and benign thyroid patients. Study results and limitations: Malignant thyroid tumors reportedly exceeded benign nodules significantly in TCR beta diversity, with the difference appearing in blood and tumor.

In the source study's methods: Construction of a distant-metastasis classifier for papillary thyroid cancer relied on CDR3 differences across clinicopathological groups. TCRdb re-called the PCR reads with MiXCR. TCRdb's processing, not the authors', yielded these V and J calls. This sample has around 44,000 clones, with roughly 31% found just once. The receptor was isolated from a male donor with papillary thyroid cancer or a benign thyroid nodule (not recorded which). Some clones in this sample may be carry-over from other donors' samples. Material for sequencing was blood. The chain employs TRBV12-3 or TRBV12-4 and TRBJ2-5; D is possibly TRBD2 (5 bases). The CDR3 sequence: CASNELMGESQYF. Written as DNA, the CDR3 is TGTGCCAGCAACGAATTGATGGGAGAGAGCCAGTACTTC.